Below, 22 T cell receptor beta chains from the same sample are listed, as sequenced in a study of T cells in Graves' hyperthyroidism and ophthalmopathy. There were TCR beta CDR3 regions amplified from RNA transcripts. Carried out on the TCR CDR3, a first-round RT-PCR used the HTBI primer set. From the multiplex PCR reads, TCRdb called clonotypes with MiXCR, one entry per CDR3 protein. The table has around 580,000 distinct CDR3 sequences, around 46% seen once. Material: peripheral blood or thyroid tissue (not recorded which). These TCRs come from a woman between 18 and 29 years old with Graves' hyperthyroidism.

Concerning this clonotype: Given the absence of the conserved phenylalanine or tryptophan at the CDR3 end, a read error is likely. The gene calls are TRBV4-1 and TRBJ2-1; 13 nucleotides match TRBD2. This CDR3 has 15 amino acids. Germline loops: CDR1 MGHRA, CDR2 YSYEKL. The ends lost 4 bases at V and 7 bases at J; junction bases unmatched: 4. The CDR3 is CASSLGTSGKNEQFL. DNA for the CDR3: TGCGCCAGCAGCCTCGGGACTAGCGGGAAAAATGAGCAGTTCTTA.

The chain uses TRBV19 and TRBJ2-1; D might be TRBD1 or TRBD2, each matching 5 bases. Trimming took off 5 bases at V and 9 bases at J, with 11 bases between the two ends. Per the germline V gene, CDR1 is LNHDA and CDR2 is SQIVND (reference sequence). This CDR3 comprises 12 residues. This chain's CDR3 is CASSPQGPEQFF. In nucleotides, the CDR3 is TGTGCCAGTAGTCCTCAGGGACCTGAGCAGTTCTTC.

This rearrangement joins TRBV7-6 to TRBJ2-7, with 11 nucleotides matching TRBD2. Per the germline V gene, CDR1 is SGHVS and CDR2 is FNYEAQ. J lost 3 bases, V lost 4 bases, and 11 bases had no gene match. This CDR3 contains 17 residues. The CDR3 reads CASSYSGRDRVVYEQYF. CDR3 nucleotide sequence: TGTGCCAGCAGCTATAGCGGGAGGGACAGGGTGGTCTACGAGCAGTACTTC.

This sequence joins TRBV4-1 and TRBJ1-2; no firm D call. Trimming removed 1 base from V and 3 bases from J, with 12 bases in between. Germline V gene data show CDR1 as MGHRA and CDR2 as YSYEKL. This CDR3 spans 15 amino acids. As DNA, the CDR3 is TGCGCCAGCAGCCAAGTTGATATGGGCGACTATGGCTACACCTTC. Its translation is CASSQVDMGDYGYTF.

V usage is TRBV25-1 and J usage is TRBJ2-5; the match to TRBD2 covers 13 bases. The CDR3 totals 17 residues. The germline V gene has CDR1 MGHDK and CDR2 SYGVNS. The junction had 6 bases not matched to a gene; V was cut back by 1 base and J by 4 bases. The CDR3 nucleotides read TGTGCCAGCAGTGAATTTGTGACTAGCGGGAGGACAGAGACCCAGTACTTC. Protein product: CASSEFVTSGRTETQYF.

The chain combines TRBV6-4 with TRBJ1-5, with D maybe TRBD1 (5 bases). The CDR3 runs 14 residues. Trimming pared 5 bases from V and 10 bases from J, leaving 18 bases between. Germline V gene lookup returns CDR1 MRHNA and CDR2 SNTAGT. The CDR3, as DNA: TGTGCCAGCAGTTACACGGGGGAGGTTCAACCCCAGCATTTT. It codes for CASSYTGEVQPQHF.

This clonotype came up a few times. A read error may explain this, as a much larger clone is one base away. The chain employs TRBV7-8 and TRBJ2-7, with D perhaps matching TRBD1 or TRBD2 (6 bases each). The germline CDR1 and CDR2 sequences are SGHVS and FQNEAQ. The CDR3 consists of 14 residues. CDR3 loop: CASSPFRGLDEQHF. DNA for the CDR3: TGTGCCAGCAGCCCTTTTCGGGGGCTAGACGAGCAGCACTTC.

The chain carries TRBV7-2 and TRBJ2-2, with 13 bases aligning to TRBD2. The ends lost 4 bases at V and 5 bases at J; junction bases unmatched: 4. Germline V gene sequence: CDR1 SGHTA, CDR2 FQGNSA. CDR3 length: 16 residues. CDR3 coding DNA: TGTGCCAGCAGCTCAGGACTAGCGGGAGAAACCGGGGAGCTGTTTTTT. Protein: CASSSGLAGETGELFF.

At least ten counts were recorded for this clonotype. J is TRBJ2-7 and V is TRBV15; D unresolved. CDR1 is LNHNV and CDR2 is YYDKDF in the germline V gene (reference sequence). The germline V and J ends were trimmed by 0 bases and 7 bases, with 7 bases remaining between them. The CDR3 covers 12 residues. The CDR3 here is CATSRDRLEQYF. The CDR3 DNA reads TGTGCCACCAGCAGAGATAGGCTAGAGCAGTACTTC. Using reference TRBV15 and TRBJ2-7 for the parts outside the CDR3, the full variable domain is DAMVIQNPRYQVTQFGKPVTLSCSQTLNHNVMYWYQQKSSQAPKLLFHYYDKDFNNEADTPDNFQSRRPNTSFCFLDIRSPGLGDTAMYLCATSRDRLEQYFGPGTRLTVT.

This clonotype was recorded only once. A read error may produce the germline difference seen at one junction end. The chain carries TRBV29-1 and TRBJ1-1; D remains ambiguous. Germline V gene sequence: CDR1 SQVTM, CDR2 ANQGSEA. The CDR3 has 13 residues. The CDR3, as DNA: TGCAGCACTAGCGGGAGGCTAAACAATGAAGCTTTCTTT. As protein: CSTSGRLNNEAFF.

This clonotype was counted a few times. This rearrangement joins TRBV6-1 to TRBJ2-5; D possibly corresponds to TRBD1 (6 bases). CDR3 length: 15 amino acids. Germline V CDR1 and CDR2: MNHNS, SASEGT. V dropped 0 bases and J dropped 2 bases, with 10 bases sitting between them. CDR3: CASSEAGAPQETQYF. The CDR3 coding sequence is TGTGCCAGCAGTGAAGCGGGGGCCCCTCAAGAGACCCAGTACTTC.

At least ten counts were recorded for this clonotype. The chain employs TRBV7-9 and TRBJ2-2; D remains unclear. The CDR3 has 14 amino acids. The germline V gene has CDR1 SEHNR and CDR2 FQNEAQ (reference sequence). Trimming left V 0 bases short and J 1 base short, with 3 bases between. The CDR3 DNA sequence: TGTGCCAGCAGCTTAGCAGTGAACACCGGGGAGCTGTTTTTT. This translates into CASSLAVNTGELFF.

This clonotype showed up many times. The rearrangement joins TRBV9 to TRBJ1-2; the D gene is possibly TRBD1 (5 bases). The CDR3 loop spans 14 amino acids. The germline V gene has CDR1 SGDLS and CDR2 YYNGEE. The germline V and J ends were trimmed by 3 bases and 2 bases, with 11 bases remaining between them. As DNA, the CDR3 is TGTGCCAGCAGCGCCCAGGGCGCGAACTATGGCTACACCTTC. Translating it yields CASSAQGANYGYTF.

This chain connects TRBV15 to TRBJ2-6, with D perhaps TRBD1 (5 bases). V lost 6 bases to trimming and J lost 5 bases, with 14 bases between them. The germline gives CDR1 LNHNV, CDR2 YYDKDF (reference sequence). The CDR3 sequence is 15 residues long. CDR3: CATRGMKDRANVLTF. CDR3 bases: TGTGCCACCAGAGGTATGAAGGACAGGGCCAACGTCCTGACTTTC.

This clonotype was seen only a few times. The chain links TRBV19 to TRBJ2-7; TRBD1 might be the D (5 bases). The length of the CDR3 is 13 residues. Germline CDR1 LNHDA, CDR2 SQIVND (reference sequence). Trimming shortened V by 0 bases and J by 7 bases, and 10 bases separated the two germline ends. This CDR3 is CASSIEPPGEQYF. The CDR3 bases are TGTGCCAGTAGTATAGAACCCCCAGGGGAGCAGTACTTC.

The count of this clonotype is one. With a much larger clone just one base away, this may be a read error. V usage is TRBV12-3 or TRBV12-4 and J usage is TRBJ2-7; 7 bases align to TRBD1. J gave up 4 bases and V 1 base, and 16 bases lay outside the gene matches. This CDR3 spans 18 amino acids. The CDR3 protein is CASSLDFGPWDRRYEQYF. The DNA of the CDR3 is TGTGCCAGCAGTTTAGATTTTGGGCCTTGGGACAGACGATACGAGCAGTACTTC.

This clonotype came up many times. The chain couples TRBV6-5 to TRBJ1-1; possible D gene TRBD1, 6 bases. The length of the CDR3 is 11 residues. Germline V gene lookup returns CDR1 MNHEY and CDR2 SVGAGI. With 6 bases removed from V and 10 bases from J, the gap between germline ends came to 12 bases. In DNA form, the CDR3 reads TGTGCCAGCAGGAGTACAGGGCCAGCTTTCTTT. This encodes CASRSTGPAFF.

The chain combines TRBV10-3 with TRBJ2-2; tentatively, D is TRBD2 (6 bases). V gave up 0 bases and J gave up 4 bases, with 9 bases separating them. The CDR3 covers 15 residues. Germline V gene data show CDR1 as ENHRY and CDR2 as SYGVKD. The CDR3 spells CAISESKGLTGELFF. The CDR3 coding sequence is TGTGCCATCAGTGAGTCGAAGGGACTCACCGGGGAGCTGTTTTTT.

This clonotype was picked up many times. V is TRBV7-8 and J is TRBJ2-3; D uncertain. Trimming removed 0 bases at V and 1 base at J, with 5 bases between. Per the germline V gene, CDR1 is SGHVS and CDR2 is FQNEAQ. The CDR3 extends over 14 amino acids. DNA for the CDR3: TGTGCCAGCAGCTTAGCCGTAGGCACAGATACGCAGTATTTT. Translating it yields CASSLAVGTDTQYF.

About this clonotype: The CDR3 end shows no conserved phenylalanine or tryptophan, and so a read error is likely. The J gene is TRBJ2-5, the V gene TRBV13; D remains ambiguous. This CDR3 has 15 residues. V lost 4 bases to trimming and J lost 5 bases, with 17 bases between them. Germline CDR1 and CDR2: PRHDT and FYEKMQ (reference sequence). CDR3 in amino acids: CASSSNSDLGETQYY. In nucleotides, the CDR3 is TGTGCCAGCAGCTCCAACTCGGACCTAGGGGAGACCCAGTACTAC.

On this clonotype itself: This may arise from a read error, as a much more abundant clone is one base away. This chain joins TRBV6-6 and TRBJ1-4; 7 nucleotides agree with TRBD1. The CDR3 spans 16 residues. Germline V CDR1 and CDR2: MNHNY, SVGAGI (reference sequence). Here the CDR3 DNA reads TGTGCCCGCAGTCCCAACCCCGGGACAGAGGAGGGAAAACTGTTTTTT. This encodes CARSPNPGTEEGKLFF.

CDR3 sequence: CATGDDYGYTF. The CDR3 coding sequence is TGCGCGACAGGGGACGACTATGGCTACACCTTC. The gene calls are TRBV10-1 and TRBJ1-2; TRBD1 aligns across 8 bases. The CDR3 totals 11 residues. Germline V lookup: CDR1 WNHNN, CDR2 SYGVQD (reference sequence).